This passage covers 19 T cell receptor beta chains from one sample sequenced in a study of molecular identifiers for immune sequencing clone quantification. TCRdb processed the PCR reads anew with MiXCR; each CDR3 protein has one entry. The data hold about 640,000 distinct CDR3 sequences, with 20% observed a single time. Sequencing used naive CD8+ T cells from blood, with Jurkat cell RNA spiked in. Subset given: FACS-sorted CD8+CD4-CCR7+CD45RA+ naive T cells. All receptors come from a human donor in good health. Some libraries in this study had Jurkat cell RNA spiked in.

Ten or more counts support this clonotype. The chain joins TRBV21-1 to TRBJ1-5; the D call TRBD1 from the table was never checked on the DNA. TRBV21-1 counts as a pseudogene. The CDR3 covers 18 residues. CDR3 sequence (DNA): TGTGCCAGCAGCAAGAAGTTTGATTGGACAGGGAAGGGCCAGCCCCAGCATTTT. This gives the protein CASSKKFDWTGKGQPQHF.

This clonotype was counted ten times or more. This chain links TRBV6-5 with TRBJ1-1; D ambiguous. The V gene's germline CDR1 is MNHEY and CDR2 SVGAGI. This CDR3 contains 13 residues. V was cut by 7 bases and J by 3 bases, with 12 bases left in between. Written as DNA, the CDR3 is TGTGCCAGCACCCAACGTGGGGACACTGAAGCTTTCTTT. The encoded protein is CASTQRGDTEAFF.

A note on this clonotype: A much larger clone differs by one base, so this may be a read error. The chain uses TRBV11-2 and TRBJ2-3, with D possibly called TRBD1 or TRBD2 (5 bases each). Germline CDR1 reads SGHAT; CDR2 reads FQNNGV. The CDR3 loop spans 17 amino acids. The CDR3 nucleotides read TGTGCCAGCAGCGGCACATTGCCGGGGATCCACACAGGTACGCAGTATTTT. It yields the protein CASSGTLPGIHTGTQYF.

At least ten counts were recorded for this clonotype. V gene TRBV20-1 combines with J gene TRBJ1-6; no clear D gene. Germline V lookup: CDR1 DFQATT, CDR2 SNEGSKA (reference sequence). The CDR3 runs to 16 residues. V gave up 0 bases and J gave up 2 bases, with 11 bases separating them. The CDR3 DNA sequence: TGCAGTGCTAGAGATAAGTCAGGCACCTATAATTCACCCCTCCACTTT. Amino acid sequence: CSARDKSGTYNSPLHF.

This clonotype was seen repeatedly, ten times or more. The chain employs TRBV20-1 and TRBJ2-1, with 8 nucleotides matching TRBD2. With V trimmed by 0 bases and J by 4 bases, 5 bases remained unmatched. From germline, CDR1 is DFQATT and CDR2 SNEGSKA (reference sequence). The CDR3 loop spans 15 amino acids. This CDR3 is CSARDSSGGYNEQFF. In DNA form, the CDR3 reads TGCAGTGCTAGAGATAGCAGCGGGGGTTACAATGAGCAGTTCTTC.

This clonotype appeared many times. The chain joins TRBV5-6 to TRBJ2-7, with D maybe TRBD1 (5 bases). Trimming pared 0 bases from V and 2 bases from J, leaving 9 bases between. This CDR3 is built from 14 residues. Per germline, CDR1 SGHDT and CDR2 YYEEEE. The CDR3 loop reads CASSLGGRTYEQYF. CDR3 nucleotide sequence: TGTGCCAGCAGCTTGGGGGGCCGCACCTACGAGCAGTACTTC.

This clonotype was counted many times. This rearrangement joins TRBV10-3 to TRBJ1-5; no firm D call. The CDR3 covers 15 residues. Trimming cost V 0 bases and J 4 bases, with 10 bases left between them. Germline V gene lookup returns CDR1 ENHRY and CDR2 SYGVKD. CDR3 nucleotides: TGTGCCATCAGTGAGTCGGAGGGAACAAATCAGCCCCAGCATTTT. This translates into CAISESEGTNQPQHF.

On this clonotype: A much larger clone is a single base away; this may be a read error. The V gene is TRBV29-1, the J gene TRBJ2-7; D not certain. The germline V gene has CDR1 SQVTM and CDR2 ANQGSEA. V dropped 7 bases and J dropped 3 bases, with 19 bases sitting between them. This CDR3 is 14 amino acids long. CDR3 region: CSAVFETTNYEQYF. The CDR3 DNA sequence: TGCAGCGCTGTTTTCGAGACAACAAACTACGAGCAGTACTTC.

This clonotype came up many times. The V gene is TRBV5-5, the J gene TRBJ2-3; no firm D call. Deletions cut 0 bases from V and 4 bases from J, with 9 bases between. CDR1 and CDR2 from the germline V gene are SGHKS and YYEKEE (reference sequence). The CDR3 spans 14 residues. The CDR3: CASSLVTAADTQYF. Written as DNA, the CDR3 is TGTGCCAGCAGCTTGGTAACCGCTGCAGATACGCAGTATTTT.

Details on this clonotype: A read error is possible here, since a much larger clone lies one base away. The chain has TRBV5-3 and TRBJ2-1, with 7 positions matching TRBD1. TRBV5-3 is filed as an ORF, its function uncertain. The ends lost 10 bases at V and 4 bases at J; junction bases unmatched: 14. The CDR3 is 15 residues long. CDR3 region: CAGSPDRTGYNEQFF. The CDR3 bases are TGTGCCGGCAGCCCGGACAGGACGGGGTACAATGAGCAGTTCTTC.

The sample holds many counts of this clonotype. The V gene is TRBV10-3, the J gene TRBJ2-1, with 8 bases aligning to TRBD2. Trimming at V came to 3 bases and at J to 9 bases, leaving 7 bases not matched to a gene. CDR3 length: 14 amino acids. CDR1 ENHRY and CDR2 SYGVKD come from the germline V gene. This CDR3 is CAISDGTSGSEQFF. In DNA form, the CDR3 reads TGTGCCATCAGTGACGGGACTAGTGGGAGTGAGCAGTTCTTC.

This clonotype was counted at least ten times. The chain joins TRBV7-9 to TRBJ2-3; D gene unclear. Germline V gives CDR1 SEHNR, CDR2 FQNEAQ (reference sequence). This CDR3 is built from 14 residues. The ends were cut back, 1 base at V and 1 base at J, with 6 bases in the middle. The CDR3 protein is CASSLVRGTDTQYF. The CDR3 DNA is TGTGCCAGCAGCTTAGTACGGGGCACAGATACGCAGTATTTT.

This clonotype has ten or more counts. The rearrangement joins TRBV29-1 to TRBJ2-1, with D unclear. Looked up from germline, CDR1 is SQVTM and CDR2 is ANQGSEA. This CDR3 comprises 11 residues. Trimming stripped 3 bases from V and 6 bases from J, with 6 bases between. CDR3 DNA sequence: TGCAGCGTTGAGGAGTTCAATGAGCAGTTCTTC. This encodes CSVEEFNEQFF.

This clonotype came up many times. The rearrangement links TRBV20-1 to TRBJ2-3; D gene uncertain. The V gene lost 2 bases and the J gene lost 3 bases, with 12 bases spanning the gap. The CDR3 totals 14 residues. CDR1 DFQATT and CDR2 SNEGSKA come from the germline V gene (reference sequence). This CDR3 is CSARQPDGTDTQYF. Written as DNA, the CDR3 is TGCAGTGCTAGACAACCTGACGGGACAGATACGCAGTATTTT.

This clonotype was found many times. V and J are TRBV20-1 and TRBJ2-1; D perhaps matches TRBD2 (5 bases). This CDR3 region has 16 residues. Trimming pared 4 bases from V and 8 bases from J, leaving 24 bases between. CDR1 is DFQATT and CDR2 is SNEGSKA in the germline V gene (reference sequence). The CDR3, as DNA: TGCAGTGCTAAGGACCCTCTAGCCGGGGTTATTGATGAGCAGTTCTTC. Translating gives CSAKDPLAGVIDEQFF.

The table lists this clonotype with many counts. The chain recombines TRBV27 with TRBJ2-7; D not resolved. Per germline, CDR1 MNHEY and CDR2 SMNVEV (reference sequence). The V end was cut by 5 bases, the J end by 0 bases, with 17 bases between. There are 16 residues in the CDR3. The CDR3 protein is CASSHLGPTSSYEQYF. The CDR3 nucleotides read TGTGCCAGCAGTCACTTAGGACCGACGAGCTCCTACGAGCAGTACTTC.

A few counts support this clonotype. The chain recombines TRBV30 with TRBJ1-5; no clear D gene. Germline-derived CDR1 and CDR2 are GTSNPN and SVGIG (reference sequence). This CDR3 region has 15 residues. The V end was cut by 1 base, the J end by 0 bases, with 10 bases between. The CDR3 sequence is CAWSATEYSNQPQHF. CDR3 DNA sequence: TGTGCCTGGAGTGCGACCGAGTATAGCAATCAGCCCCAGCATTTT. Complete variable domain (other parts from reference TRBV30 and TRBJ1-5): SQTIHQWPATLVQPVGSPLSLECTVEGTSNPNLYWYRQAAGRGLQLLFYSVGIGQISSEVPQNLSASRPQDRQFILSSKKLLLSDSGFYLCAWSATEYSNQPQHFGDGTRLSIL.

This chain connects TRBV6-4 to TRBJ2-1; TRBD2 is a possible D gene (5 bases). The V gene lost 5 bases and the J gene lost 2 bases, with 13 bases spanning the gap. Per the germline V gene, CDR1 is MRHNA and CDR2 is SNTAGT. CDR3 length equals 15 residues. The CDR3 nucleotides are TGTGCCAGCAGTAATGGACCAGCGGCCTACAATGAGCAGTTCTTC. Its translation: CASSNGPAAYNEQFF.

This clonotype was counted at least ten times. The CDR3 is CASNPAGLMNTEAFF. DNA for the CDR3: TGTGCCAGCAACCCAGCGGGGCTTATGAACACTGAAGCTTTCTTT. The chain combines TRBV6-6 with TRBJ1-1, with D tentatively TRBD1 (5 bases). Trimming removed 7 bases at V and 0 bases at J, with 15 bases between. This CDR3 is 15 amino acids long. CDR1 and CDR2 from the germline V gene are MNHNY and SVGAGI (reference sequence).